This TCR beta chain was captured in a study of OX40 agonist ivuxolimab in advanced cancers. Study information: The treatment was a fully human IgG2 OX40 agonist, ivuxolimab.

Repertoires were generated with immunoSEQ multiplex PCR, while TCRdb's copy carries only in-frame clones and drops some. The data hold 25,000 to 30,000 clones, with just over 90% observed a single time. Germline lookup yields CDR1 LGHNA and CDR2 YSLEER. Trimming shortened V by 1 base and J by 5 bases, and 15 bases separated the two germline ends. This CDR3 is built from 15 residues. By sample share, this clone is medium-sized. This clonotype was sampled from an adult with an advanced solid tumor such as melanoma, head and neck, liver or kidney cancer. The V and J genes are TRBV4-3 and TRBJ2-7; D might be TRBD1 or TRBD2, each matching 6 bases. Here the sequenced sample was CD4+ or CD8+ T cells sorted from blood, taken in a trial of the OX40 agonist ivuxolimab. The CDR3 sequence: CASSQGRGAVDEQYF. The CDR3 bases are TGCGCCAGCAGCCAAGGGAGGGGGGCTGTCGACGAGCAGTACTTC.